Presented here are 27 T cell receptor beta chains from one specimen sequenced in a study of T cell responses to AZD1222 COVID-19 vaccine. Profiled with immunoSEQ multiplex PCR; TCRdb holds only in-frame clones, not every one. The table lists about 200,000 clones, around 93% of them singletons. Here the sequenced sample was peripheral blood, taken on day 0 of MenACWY control vaccination. These receptors originate from an adult in good health.

The chain recombines TRBV7-8 with TRBJ1-1, with TRBD1 matching 7 bases. V lost 5 bases and J lost 6; bases outside the gene matches: 6. The CDR3 spans 13 residues. Germline V CDR1 and CDR2: SGHVS, FQNEAQ. The CDR3 DNA follows: TGTGCCAGCAGCAACCAGGGGGGCGCTGAAGCTTTCTTT. It translates to CASSNQGGAEAFF.

The chain couples TRBV21-1 to TRBJ2-7; TRBD1 was called by the table and not checked on the DNA. TRBV21-1 is designated a pseudogene. The CDR3 spans 15 residues. In nucleotides, the CDR3 is TGTGCCAGCAGCCGCCCGGGACAGGGGATCTACGAGCAGTACTTC. As protein: CASSRPGQGIYEQYF.

A single count supports this clone. The chain couples TRBV7-2 to TRBJ1-1; D gene unclear. This CDR3 comprises 14 residues. CDR1 and CDR2 (germline): SGHTA, FQGNSA. The V end lost 1 base, the J end lost 1 base, and 7 bases lay between the germline ends. For the CDR3, the DNA is TGTGCCAGCAGCTTAGTGAGGGAGAACACTGAAGCTTTCTTT. It codes for CASSLVRENTEAFF.

The chain is built from TRBV7-3 and TRBJ1-1; no firm D call. V lost 6 bases, J lost 7 bases, and 15 bases lay in between. This CDR3 contains 13 residues. Germline values: CDR1 SGHTA, CDR2 FQGTGA. The CDR3 coding sequence is TGTGCCAGCAGACCTTCAGCTACCGGTGAAGCTTTCTTT. It specifies CASRPSATGEAFF.

V is TRBV28 and J is TRBJ1-2; 7 bases match TRBD1. The CDR3 spans 14 residues. Germline CDR1 reads MDHEN; CDR2 reads SYDVKM. V dropped 5 bases and J dropped 8; count of bases not matched to a gene: 11. For the CDR3, the DNA is TGTGCCAGCAGTACTATGACAGGGAACTTGGGCTACACCTTC. Translated, it gives CASSTMTGNLGYTF.

The chain couples TRBV4-3 to TRBJ1-2; D remains ambiguous. CDR1 is LGHNA and CDR2 is YSLEER in the germline V gene. The CDR3 contains 14 residues. Trimming cost V 0 bases and J 4 bases, with 9 bases left between them. This chain's CDR3 is CASSQERQSYGYTF. CDR3 sequence (DNA): TGCGCCAGCAGCCAAGAAAGGCAGAGCTATGGCTACACCTTC.

The V and J genes are TRBV5-1 and TRBJ2-2; D remains ambiguous. Germline CDR1 SGHRS, CDR2 YFSETQ. V lost 1 base, J lost 1 base, and 5 bases lay in between. CDR3 length: 14 amino acids. CDR3 DNA sequence: TGCGCCAGCAGCTTGTTACAGAACACCGGGGAGCTGTTTTTT. Translation: CASSLLQNTGELFF.

The chain is built from TRBV27 and TRBJ2-1; 9 positions match TRBD1. Unmatched junction bases numbered 6, after V lost 6 bases and J lost 3 bases. The CDR3 covers 15 residues. Germline CDR1 MNHEY, CDR2 SMNVEV (reference sequence). The DNA for the CDR3 is TGTGCCAGCAGCATGGGACAGGGATACTACAATGAGCAGTTCTTC. Translation: CASSMGQGYYNEQFF.

This sequence joins TRBV6-6 and TRBJ2-2; the match to TRBD2 covers 7 bases. V lost 2 bases, J lost 3 bases, and 3 bases stayed unmatched. The CDR3 is made up of 15 amino acids. Germline CDR1 MNHNY, CDR2 SVGAGI (reference sequence). The CDR3 is CASSYRGVDTGELFF. The CDR3 nucleotides are TGTGCCAGCAGTTACCGGGGGGTAGACACCGGGGAGCTGTTTTTT.

The chain carries TRBV5-1 and TRBJ2-5; D unresolved. Trimming left V 1 base short and J 1 base short, with 5 bases between. The CDR3 spans 13 residues. Germline V gene sequence: CDR1 SGHRS, CDR2 YFSETQ. The CDR3 DNA reads TGCGCCAGCAGCTTGTTGGGCCAAGAGACCCAGTACTTC. Its translation is CASSLLGQETQYF.

This clone was recorded once. The genes are TRBV6-5 and TRBJ2-2; TRBD2 agrees at 7 bases. Germline V CDR1 and CDR2: MNHEY, SVGAGI. Trimming took 8 bases from V and 1 from J; bases not matched to a gene: 7. This CDR3 is built from 15 residues. CDR3 sequence reads: CASQNGGGNTGELFF. As DNA, the CDR3 is TGTGCCAGCCAGAACGGCGGGGGGAACACCGGGGAGCTGTTTTTT.

The chain has TRBV6-2 or TRBV6-3 and TRBJ2-7; no clear D. Per the germline V gene, CDR1 is MNHEY and CDR2 is SVGEGT. There are 14 residues in the CDR3. V lost 2 bases and J 5 bases, leaving 13 bases between the germline ends. CDR3 coding DNA: TGTGCCAGCAGTTACGGCCCGGGCGACCACGAGCAGTACTTC. As protein: CASSYGPGDHEQYF.

V usage is TRBV10-2 and J usage is TRBJ1-1, with no clear D. The CDR3 is made up of 12 amino acids. The germline CDR1 and CDR2 sequences are WSHSY and SAAADI. Trimming took 5 bases from V and 5 from J, leaving 9 bases between them. The DNA of the CDR3 is TGCGCCAGCAGTCAAAGGGCTACTGAAGCTTTCTTT. Encoded protein: CASSQRATEAFF.

CDR3: CASSFISAAGVGYTF. CDR3 sequence (DNA): TGTGCCAGCAGCTTTATTTCTGCTGCCGGGGTCGGCTACACCTTC. The chain combines TRBV5-4 with TRBJ1-2; D is undetermined. The germline V and J ends were trimmed by 2 bases and 8 bases, with 19 bases remaining between them. Germline V gene data show CDR1 as SGHNT and CDR2 as YYREEE (reference sequence). CDR3 length equals 15 residues.

The V gene is TRBV12-3 or TRBV12-4, the J gene TRBJ2-7, with D hard to call. The CDR3 runs 13 residues. Deletions cut 3 bases from V and 6 bases from J, with 12 bases between. Written as DNA, the CDR3 is TGTGCCAGCAGTTTTGAGACTGGGCCCGAGCAGTACTTC. This sequence encodes CASSFETGPEQYF.

This chain connects TRBV5-4 to TRBJ1-2; D gene uncertain. From germline, CDR1 is SGHNT and CDR2 YYREEE (reference sequence). The V end was cut by 0 bases, the J end by 2 bases, with 11 bases between. This CDR3 is built from 15 residues. The CDR3 sequence is CASSLAGRNNYGYTF. The CDR3 coding sequence is TGTGCCAGCAGCTTGGCCGGGCGGAACAACTATGGCTACACCTTC.

The CDR3 region has the DNA TGTGCCAGCAGTACCTCAGTCGCTTTCTTT. This codes for CASSTSVAFF. The chain uses TRBV28 and TRBJ1-1; D uncertain. Deletions cut 5 bases from V and 11 bases from J, with 9 bases between. The germline V gene has CDR1 MDHEN and CDR2 SYDVKM. There are 10 residues in the CDR3.

This chain's CDR3 is CASSKQAYTEAFF. CDR3 nucleotides: TGTGCCAGCAGCAAACAGGCCTACACTGAAGCTTTCTTT. The chain joins TRBV12-3 or TRBV12-4 to TRBJ1-1; possibly TRBD1 for D (5 bases). V was cut by 6 bases and J by 3 bases, with 11 bases left in between. The CDR3 sequence is 13 residues long.

The chain couples TRBV30 to TRBJ1-3; no definite D call. V dropped 0 bases and J dropped 0 bases, with 6 bases sitting between them. CDR1 is GTSNPN, CDR2 SVGIG, per germline (reference sequence). This CDR3 region has 14 residues. The CDR3 reads CAWSVSLSGNTIYF. CDR3 nucleotides: TGTGCCTGGAGTGTAAGTCTCTCTGGAAACACCATATATTTT.

Only one count was recorded for this clone. The J gene is TRBJ1-2, the V gene TRBV21-1. TRBV21-1 is a listed pseudogene. The length of the CDR3 is 13 residues. The CDR3 nucleotides read TGTGCCAGCAGCAGCCACCGATCGGGGGGCTACACCTTC. Its protein is CASSSHRSGGYTF.

This chain links TRBV19 with TRBJ1-4; the D gene is possibly TRBD1 (6 bases). This CDR3 contains 14 residues. Germline V gives CDR1 LNHDA, CDR2 SQIVND (reference sequence). The germline V and J ends were trimmed by 9 bases and 8 bases, with 19 bases remaining between them. The CDR3 here is CARLHRATREKLFF. Written as DNA, the CDR3 is TGTGCCAGACTACACAGGGCCACGAGGGAAAAACTGTTTTTT.

The rearrangement links TRBV7-9 to TRBJ1-3; D not certain. V gave up 5 bases and J gave up 4 bases, with 9 bases separating them. Germline V gene data show CDR1 as SEHNR and CDR2 as FQNEAQ (reference sequence). CDR3 length: 13 amino acids. This chain's CDR3 is CASSIRRGNTIYF. The CDR3 region has the DNA TGTGCCAGCAGCATTCGGAGGGGAAACACCATATATTTT.

The gene calls are TRBV7-2 and TRBJ2-5, with D perhaps matching TRBD1 or TRBD2 (5 bases each). V was clipped by 7 bases and J by 4 bases, with 19 bases between them. The CDR3 length is 15 residues. Germline V gene sequence: CDR1 SGHTA, CDR2 FQGNSA. The DNA of the CDR3 is TGTGCCAGCACCCCCGGGGCAATTCGAGGAGAGACCCAGTACTTC. Translated, it gives CASTPGAIRGETQYF. The full variable domain, rest sourced from reference TRBV7-2 and TRBJ2-5, is GAGVSQSPSNKVTEKGKDVELRCDPISGHTALYWYRQSLGQGLEFLIYFQGNSAPDKSGLPSDRFSAERTGGSVSTLTIQRTQQEDSAVYLCASTPGAIRGETQYFGPGTRLLVL.

In its sample, this clone was seen a few times. The J gene is TRBJ1-1, the V gene TRBV6-5, with TRBD1 matching over 8 bases. V shed 4 bases, J shed 1 base, and the junction held 8 bases outside the gene matches. Germline loops: CDR1 MNHEY, CDR2 SVGAGI. CDR3 size: 16 residues. Written as DNA, the CDR3 is TGTGCCAGCAGTTCCCAGGACAGGGCGGCGAACACTGAAGCTTTCTTT. It translates to CASSSQDRAANTEAFF.

This clone was found once. V usage is TRBV21-1 and J usage is TRBJ1-2; whether TRBD1, the table's D call, matches the DNA was not checked. TRBV21-1 is termed a pseudogene. There are 16 residues in the CDR3. The chain's CDR3 is CASSTHPGQGNNGYTF. CDR3 sequence (DNA): TGTGCCAGCAGCACTCATCCGGGACAGGGGAATAATGGCTACACCTTC.

J is TRBJ2-5 and V is TRBV12-3 or TRBV12-4, with 7 bases fitting TRBD2. After removal of 6 bases from V and 5 bases from J, the junction contained 6 bases not matched to a gene. There are 13 residues in the CDR3. For the CDR3, the DNA is TGTGCCAGCAGGTTCGCGGGAGCGGAGACCCAGTACTTC. This sequence encodes CASRFAGAETQYF.

The V call is TRBV28, the J call TRBJ2-7; D remains ambiguous. Germline CDR1 and CDR2: MDHEN and SYDVKM. Trimming took 3 bases from V and 4 from J, leaving 7 bases between them. The CDR3 has 12 amino acids. As DNA, the CDR3 is TGTGCCAGCAGTTTCGGAGCTTACGAGCAGTACTTC. This translates into CASSFGAYEQYF.